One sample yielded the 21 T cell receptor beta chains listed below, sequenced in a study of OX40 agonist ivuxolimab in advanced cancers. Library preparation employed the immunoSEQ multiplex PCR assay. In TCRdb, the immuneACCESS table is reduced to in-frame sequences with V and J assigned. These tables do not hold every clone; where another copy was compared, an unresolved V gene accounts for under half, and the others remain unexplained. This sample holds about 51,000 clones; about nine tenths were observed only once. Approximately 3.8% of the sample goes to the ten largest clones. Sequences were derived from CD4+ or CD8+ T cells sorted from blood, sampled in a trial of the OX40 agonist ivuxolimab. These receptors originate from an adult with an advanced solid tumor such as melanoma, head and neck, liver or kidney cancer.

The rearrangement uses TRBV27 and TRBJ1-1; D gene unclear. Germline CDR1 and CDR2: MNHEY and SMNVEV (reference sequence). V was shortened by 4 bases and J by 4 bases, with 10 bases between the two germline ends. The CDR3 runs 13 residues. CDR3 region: CASSYGEGTEAFF. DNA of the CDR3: TGTGCCAGCAGTTATGGGGAGGGCACTGAAGCTTTCTTT.

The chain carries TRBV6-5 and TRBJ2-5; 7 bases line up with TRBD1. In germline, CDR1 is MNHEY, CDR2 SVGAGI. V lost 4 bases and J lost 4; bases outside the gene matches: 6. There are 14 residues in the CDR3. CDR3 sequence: CASSWMTGTETQYF. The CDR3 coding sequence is TGTGCCAGCAGTTGGATGACAGGGACAGAGACCCAGTACTTC.

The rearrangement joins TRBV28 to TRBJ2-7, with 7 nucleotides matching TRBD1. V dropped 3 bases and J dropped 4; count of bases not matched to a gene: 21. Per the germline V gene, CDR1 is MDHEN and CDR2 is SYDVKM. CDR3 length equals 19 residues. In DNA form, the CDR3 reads TGTGCCAGCAGTTTCTTAGTTTTAGGGCTCCGGGACAGAGGTTACGAGCAGTACTTC. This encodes CASSFLVLGLRDRGYEQYF.

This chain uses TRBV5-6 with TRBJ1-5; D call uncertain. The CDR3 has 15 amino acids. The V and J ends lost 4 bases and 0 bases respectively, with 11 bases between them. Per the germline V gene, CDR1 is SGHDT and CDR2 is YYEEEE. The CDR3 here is CASSRADYSNQPQHF. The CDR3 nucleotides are TGTGCCAGCAGCCGGGCCGATTATAGCAATCAGCCCCAGCATTTT. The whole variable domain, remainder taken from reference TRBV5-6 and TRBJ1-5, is DAGVTQSPTHLIKTRGQQVTLRCSPKSGHDTVSWYQQALGQGPQFIFQYYEEEERQRGNFPDRFSGHQFPNYSSELNVNALLLGDSALYLCASSRADYSNQPQHFGDGTRLSIL.

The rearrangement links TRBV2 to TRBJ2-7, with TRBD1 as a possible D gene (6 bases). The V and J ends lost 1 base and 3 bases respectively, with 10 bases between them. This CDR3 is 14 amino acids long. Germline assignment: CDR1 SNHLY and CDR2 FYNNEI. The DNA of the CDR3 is TGTGCCAGCAGTGAAGAGGGCAGGGGCTACGAGCAGTACTTC. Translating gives CASSEEGRGYEQYF.

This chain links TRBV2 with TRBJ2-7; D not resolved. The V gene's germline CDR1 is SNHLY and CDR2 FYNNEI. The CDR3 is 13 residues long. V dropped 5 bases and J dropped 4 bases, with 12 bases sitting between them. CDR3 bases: TGTGCCAGCAGTACCCCCCCGGTGTACGAGCAGTACTTC. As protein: CASSTPPVYEQYF. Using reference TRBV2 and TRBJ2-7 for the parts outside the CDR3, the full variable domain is EPEVTQTPSHQVTQMGQEVILRCVPISNHLYFYWYRQILGQKVEFLVSFYNNEISEKSEIFDDQFSVERPDGSNFTLKIRSTKLEDSAMYFCASSTPPVYEQYFGPGTRLTVT.

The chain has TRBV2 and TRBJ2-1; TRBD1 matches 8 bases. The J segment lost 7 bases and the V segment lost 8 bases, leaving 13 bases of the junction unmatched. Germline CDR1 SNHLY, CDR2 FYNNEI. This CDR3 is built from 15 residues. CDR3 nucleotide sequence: TGTGCCAGCCGTTTCGGGGACAGGTTGTATAATGAGCAGTTCTTC. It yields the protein CASRFGDRLYNEQFF.

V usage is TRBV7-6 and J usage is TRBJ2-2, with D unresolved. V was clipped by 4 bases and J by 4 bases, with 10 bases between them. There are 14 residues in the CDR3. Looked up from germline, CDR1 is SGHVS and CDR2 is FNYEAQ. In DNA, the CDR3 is TGTGCCAGCAGCTCTATATTAACCACCGGGGAGCTGTTTTTT. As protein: CASSSILTTGELFF.

The CDR3 sequence is CASSLGQVESPLHF. CDR3 DNA: TGCGCCAGCAGCTTGGGACAGGTGGAGTCACCCCTCCACTTT. The chain recombines TRBV5-1 with TRBJ1-6; D perhaps matches TRBD1 (6 bases). Trimming removed 0 bases at V and 10 bases at J, with 11 bases between. The CDR3 consists of 14 residues. The V gene's germline CDR1 is SGHRS and CDR2 YFSETQ.

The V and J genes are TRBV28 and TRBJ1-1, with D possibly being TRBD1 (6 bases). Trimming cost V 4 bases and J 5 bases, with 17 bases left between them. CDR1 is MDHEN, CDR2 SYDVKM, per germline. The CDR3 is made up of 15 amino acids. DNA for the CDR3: TGTGCCAGCAGTTCCTTGGGGGCGGGACGAACTGAAGCTTTCTTT. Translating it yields CASSSLGAGRTEAFF. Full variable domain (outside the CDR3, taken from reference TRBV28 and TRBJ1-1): DVKVTQSSRYLVKRTGEKVFLECVQDMDHENMFWYRQDPGLGLRLIYFSYDVKMKEKGDIPEGYSVSREKKERFSLILESASTNQTSMYLCASSSLGAGRTEAFFGQGTRLTVV.

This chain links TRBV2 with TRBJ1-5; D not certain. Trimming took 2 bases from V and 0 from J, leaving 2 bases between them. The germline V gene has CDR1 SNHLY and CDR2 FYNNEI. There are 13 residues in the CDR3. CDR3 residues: CASSEYSNQPQHF. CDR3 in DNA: TGTGCCAGCAGTGAATATAGCAATCAGCCCCAGCATTTT.

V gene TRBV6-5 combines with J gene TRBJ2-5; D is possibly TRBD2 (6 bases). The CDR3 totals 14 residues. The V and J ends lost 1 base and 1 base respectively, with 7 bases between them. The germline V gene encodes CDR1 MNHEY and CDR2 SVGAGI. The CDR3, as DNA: TGTGCCAGCAGTTACTTGGGGGGCCAAGAGACCCAGTACTTC. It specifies CASSYLGGQETQYF.

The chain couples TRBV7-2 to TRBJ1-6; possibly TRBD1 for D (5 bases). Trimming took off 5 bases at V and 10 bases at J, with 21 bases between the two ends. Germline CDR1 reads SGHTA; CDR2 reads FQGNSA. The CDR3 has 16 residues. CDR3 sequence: CASSQGPGGRKSPLHF. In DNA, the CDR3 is TGTGCCAGCAGCCAGGGACCGGGAGGGAGAAAATCACCCCTCCACTTT.

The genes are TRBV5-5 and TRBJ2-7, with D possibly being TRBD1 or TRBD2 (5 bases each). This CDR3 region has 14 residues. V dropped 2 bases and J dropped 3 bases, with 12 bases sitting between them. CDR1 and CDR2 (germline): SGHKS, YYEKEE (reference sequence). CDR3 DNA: TGTGCCAGCAGCTTCCGGGACGGTGTCTACGAGCAGTACTTC. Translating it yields CASSFRDGVYEQYF.

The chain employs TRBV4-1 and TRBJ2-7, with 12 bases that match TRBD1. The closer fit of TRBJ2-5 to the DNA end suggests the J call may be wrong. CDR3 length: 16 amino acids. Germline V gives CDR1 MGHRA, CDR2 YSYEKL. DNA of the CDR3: TGCGCCAGCAGCCTACAGGGACAGGGGGCCGAAGAGACCCAGTACTTC. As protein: CASSLQGQGAEETQYF.

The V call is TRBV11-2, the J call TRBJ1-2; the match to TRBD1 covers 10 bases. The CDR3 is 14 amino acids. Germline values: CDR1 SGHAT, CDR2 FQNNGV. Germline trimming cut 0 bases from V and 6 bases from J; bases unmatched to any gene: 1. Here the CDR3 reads CASSLDGTGDGYTF. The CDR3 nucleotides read TGTGCCAGCAGCTTAGACGGGACAGGGGATGGCTACACCTTC.

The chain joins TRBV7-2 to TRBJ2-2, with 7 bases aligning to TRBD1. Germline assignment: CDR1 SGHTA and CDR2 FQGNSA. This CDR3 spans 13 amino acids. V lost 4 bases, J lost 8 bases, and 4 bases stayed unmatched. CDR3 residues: CASSYDRVGELFF. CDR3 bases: TGTGCCAGCAGCTACGACAGGGTAGGGGAGCTGTTTTTT.

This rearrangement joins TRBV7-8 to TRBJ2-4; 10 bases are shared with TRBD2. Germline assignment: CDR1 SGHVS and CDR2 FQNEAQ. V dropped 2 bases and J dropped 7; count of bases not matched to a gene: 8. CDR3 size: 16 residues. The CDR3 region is CASSLSSGRAGNIQYF. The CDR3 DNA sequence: TGTGCCAGCAGCTTATCCAGCGGGAGGGCGGGGAACATTCAGTACTTC.

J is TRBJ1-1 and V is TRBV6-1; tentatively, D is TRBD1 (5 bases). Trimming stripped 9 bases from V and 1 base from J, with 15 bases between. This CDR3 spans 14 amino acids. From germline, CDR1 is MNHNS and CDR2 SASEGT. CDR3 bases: TGTGCCAGTACCCTAGGGGACCCGAACACTGAAGCTTTCTTT. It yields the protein CASTLGDPNTEAFF.

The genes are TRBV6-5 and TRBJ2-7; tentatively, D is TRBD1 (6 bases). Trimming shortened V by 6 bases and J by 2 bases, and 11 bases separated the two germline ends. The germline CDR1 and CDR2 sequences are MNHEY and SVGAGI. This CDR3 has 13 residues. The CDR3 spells CASRGATTYEQYF. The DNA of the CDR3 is TGTGCCAGCAGGGGGGCCACGACCTACGAGCAGTACTTC.

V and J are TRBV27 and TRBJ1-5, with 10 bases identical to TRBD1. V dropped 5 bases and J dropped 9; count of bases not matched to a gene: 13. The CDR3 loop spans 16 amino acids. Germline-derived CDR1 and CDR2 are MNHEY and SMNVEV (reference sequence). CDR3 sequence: CASSPRDRGKSAPQHF. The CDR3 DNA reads TGTGCCAGCAGTCCTAGGGACAGGGGTAAATCAGCGCCCCAGCATTTT.